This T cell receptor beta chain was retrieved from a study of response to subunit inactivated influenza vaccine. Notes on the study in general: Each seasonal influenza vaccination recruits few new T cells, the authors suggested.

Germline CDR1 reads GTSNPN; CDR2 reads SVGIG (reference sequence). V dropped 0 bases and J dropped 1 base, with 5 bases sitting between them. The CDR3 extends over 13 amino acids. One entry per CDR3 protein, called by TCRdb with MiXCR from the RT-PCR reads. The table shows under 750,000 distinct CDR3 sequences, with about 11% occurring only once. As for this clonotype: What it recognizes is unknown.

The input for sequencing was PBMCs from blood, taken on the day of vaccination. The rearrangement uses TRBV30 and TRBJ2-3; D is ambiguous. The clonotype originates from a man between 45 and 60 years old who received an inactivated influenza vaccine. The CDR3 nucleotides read TGTGCCTGGAGTGTAAAGGGCACAGATACGCAGTATTTT. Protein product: CAWSVKGTDTQYF.